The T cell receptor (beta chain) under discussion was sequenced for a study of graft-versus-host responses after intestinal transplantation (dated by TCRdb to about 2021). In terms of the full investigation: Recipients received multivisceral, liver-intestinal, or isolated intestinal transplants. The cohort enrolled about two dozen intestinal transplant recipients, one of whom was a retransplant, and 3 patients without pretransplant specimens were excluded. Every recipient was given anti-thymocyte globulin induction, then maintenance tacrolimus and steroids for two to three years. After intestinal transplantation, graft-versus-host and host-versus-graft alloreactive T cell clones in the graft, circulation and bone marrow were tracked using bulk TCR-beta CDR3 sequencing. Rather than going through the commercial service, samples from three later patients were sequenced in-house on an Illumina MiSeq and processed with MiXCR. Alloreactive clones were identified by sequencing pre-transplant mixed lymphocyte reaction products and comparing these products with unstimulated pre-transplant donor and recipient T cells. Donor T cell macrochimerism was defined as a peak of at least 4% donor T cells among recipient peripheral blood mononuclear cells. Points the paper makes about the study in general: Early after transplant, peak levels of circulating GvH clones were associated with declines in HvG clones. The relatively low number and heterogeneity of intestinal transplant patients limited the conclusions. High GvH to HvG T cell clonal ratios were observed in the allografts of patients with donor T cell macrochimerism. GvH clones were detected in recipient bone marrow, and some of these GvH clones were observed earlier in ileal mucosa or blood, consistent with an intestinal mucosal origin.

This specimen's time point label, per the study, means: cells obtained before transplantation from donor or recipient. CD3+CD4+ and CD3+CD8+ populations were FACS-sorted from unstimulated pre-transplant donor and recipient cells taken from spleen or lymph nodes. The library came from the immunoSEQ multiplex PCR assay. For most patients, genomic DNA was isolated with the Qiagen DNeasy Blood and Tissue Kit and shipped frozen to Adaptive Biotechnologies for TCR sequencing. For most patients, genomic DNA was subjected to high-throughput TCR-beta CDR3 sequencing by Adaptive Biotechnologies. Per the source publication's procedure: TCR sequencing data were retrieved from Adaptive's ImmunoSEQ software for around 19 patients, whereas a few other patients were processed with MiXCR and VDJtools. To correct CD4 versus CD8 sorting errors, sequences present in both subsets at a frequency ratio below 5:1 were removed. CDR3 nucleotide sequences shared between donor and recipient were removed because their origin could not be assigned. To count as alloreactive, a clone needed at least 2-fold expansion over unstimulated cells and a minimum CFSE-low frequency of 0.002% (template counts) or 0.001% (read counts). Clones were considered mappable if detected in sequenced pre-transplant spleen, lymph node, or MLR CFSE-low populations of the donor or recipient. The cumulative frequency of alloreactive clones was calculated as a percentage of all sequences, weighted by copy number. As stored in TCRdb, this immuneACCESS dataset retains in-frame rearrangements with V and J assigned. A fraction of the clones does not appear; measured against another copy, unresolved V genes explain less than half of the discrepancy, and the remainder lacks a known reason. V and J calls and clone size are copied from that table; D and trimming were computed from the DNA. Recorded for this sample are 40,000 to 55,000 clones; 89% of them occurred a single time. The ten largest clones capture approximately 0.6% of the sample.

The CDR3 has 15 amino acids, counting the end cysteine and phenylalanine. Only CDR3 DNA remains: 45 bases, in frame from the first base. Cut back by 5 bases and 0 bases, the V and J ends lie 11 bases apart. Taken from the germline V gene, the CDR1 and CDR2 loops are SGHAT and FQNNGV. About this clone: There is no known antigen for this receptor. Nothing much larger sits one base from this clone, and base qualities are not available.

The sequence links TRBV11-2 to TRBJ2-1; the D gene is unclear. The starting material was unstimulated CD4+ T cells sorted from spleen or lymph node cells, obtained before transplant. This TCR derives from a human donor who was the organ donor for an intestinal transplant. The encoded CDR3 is CASSPTVRSYNEQFF. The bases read TGTGCCAGCAGCCCGACTGTACGCTCCTACAATGAGCAGTTCTTC.